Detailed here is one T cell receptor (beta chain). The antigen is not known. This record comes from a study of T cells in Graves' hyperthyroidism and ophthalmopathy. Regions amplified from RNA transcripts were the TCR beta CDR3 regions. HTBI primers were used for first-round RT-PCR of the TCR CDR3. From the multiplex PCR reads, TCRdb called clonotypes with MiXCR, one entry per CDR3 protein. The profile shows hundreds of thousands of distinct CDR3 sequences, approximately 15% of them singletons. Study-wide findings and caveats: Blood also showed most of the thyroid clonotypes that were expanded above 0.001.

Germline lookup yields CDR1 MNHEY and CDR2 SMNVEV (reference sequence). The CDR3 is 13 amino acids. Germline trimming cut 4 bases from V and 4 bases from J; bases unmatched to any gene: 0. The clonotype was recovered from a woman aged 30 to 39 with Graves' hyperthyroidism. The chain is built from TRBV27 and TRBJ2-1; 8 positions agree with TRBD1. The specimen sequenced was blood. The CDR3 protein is CASSWDRYNEQFF. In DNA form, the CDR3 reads TGTGCCAGCAGTTGGGACAGGTACAATGAGCAGTTCTTC.